The present entry profiles one TCR beta chain with its context. What it binds is unknown. Staff drew ten milliliters of peripheral blood from each donor. Total RNA, at least 6 micrograms per sample, came from PBMCs. V trimming: 6 bases; J trimming: 7 bases; junction bases outside the gene matches: 11. Looked up from germline, CDR1 is KGHSH and CDR2 is LQKENI. This CDR3 spans 14 amino acids. This specimen comes from a study of blood T cells in healthy people across ages. Combining a sample-barcoded 5' primer with a J-beta primer mix, a second PCR ran for roughly 6 to 12 cycles. Via MiXCR, TCRdb re-called the 5' RACE reads, giving one row per CDR3 protein. Seen here are some 710,000 distinct CDR3 sequences, around 50% observed once, and the top ten hold about a sixth. Regarding the study as a whole: A strong correlation was seen between TCR beta diversity and naive T cell percentage.

The TCR originated in a man older than 75 in good health. The V call is TRBV18, the J call TRBJ2-7; 8 bases match TRBD2. Sequenced sample: blood. The CDR3 loop reads CASSLSSGKGEQYF. The CDR3 DNA reads TGTGCCAGCTCGCTAAGTAGCGGGAAGGGGGAGCAGTACTTC. Full variable domain (outside the CDR3, taken from reference TRBV18 and TRBJ2-7): NAGVMQNPRHLVRRRGQEARLRCSPMKGHSHVYWYRQLPEEGLKFMVYLQKENIIDESGMPKERFSAEFPKEGPSILRIQQVVRGDSAAYFCASSLSSGKGEQYFGPGTRLTVT.